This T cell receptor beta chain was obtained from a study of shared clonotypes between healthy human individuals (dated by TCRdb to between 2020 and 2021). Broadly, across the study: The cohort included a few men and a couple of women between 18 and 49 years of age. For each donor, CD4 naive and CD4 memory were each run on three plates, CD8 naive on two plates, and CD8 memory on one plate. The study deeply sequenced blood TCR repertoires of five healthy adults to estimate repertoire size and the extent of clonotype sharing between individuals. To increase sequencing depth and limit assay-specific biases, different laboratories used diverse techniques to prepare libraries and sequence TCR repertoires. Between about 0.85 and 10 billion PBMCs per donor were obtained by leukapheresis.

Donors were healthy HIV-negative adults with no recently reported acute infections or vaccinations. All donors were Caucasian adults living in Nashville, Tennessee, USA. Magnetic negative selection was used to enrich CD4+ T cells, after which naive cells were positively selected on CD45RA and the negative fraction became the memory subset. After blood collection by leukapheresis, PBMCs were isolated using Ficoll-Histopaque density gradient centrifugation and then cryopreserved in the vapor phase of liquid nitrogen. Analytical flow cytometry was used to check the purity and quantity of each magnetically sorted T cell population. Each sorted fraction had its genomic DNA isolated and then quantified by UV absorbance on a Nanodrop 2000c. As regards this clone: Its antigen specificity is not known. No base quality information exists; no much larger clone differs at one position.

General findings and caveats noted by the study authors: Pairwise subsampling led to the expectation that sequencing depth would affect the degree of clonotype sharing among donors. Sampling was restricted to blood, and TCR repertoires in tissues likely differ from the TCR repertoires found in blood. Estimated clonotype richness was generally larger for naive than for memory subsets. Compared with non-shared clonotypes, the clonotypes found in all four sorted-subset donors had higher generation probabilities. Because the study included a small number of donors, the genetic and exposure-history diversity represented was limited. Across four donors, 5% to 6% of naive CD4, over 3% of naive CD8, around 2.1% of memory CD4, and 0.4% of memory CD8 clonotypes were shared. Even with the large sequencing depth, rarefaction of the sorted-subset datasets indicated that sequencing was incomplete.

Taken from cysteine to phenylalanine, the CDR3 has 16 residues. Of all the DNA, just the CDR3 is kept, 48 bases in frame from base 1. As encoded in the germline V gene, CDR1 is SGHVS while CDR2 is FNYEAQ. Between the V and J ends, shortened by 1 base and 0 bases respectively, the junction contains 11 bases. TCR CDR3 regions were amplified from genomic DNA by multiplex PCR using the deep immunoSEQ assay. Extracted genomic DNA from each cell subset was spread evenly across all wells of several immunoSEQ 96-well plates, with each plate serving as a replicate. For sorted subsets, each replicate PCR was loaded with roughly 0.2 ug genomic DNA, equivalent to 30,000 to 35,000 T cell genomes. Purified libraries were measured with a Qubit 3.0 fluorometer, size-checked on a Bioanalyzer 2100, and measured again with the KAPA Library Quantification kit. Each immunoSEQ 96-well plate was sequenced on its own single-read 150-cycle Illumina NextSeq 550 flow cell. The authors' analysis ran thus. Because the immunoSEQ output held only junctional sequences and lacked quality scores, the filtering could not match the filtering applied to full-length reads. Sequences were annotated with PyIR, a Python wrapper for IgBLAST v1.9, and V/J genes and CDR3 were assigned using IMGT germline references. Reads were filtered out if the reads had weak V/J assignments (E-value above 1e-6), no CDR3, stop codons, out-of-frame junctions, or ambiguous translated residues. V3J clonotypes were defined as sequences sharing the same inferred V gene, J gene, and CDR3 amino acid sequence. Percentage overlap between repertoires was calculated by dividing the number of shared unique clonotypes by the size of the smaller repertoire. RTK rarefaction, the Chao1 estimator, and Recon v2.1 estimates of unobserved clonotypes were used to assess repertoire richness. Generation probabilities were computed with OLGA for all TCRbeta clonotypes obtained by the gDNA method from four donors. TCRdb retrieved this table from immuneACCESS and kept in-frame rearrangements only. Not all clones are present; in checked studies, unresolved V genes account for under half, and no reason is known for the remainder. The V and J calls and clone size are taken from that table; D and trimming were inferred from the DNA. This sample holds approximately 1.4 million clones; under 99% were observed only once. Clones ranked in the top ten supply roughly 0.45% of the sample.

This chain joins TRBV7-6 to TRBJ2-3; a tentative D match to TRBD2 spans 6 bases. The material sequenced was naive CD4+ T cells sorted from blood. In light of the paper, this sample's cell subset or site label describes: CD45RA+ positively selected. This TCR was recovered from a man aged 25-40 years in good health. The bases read TGTGCCAGCAGCTTAGTCGGGGGTCCTAGCACAGATACGCAGTATTTT. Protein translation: CASSLVGGPSTDTQYF.